This T cell receptor (beta chain) appears in the sequencing data of a study of response to subunit inactivated influenza vaccine. Study conclusions and caveats: It was suggested by the authors that few new T cells are recruited by each seasonal influenza vaccination.

With respect to this clonotype: Antigen unknown.

V dropped 9 bases and J dropped 5; count of bases not matched to a gene: 14. CDR3 length equals 15 residues. Germline V gene lookup returns CDR1 MDHEN and CDR2 SYDVKM. Using its own MiXCR run on the RT-PCR reads, TCRdb lists one record per CDR3 protein. The repertoire holds about 780,000 distinct CDR3 sequences, with roughly 18% as singletons. This sequence joins TRBV28 and TRBJ2-7; 9 positions agree with TRBD1. Source: PBMCs from blood, taken more than 4 days after vaccination. This TCR was sampled from a man aged 50-60 years who received an inactivated influenza vaccine. CDR3 DNA: TGTGCCAGTAGCAAGACCGGGACAGGGAACAACGAGCAGTACTTC. Amino acids: CASSKTGTGNNEQYF.